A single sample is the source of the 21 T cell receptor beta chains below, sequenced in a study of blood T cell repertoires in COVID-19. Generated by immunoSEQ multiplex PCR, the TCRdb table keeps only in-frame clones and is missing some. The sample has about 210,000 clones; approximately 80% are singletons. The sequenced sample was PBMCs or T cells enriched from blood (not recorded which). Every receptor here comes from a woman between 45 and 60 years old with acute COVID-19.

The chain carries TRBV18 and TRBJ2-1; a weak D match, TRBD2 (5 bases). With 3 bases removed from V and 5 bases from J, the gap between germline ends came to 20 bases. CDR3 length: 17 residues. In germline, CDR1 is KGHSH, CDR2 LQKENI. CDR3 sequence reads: CASSPRAGVSSNNEQFF. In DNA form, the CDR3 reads TGTGCCAGCTCACCCCGAGCCGGGGTCAGCTCAAACAATGAGCAGTTCTTC.

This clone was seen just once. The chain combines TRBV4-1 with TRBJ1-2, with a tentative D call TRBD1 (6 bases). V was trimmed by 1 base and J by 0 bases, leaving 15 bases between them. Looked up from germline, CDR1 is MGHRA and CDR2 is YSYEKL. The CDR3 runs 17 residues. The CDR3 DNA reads TGCGCCAGCAGCCAAGTGATGCAGGGGATAGCTAACTATGGCTACACCTTC. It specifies CASSQVMQGIANYGYTF.

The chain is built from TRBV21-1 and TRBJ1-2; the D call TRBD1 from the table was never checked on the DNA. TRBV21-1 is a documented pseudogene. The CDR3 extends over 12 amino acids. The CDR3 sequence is CASPEIRYGYTF. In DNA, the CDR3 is TGTGCCAGCCCAGAAATACGTTATGGCTACACCTTC.

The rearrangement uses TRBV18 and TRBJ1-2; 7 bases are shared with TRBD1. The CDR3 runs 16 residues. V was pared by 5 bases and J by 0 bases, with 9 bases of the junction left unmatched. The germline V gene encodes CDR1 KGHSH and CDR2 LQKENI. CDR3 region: CASSDQRTGANYGYTF. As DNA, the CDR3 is TGTGCCAGCTCAGATCAAAGGACAGGAGCTAACTATGGCTACACCTTC. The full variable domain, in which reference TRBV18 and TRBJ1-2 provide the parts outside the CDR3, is NAGVMQNPRHLVRRRGQEARLRCSPMKGHSHVYWYRQLPEEGLKFMVYLQKENIIDESGMPKERFSAEFPKEGPSILRIQQVVRGDSAAYFCASSDQRTGANYGYTFGSGTRLTVV.

CDR3 region: CSASGTSGGLDNEQFF. The CDR3 coding sequence is TGCAGTGCTAGTGGCACTAGCGGGGGCCTGGACAATGAGCAGTTCTTC. The chain combines TRBV20-1 with TRBJ2-1; 11 nucleotides match TRBD2. V lost 3 bases and J lost 5; bases outside the gene matches: 9. Germline values: CDR1 DFQATT, CDR2 SNEGSKA (reference sequence). This CDR3 is 16 amino acids long.

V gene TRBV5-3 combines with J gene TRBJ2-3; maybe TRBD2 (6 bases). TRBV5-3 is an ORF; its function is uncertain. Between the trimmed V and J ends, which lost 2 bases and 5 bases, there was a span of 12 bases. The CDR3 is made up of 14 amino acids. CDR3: CARSLGGALDTQYF. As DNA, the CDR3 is TGTGCCAGAAGCTTAGGAGGGGCATTAGATACGCAGTATTTT.

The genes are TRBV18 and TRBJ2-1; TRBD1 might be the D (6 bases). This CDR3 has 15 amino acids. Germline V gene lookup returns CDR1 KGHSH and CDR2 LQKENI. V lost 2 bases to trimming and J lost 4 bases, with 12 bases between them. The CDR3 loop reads CASSPTGNPYNEQFF. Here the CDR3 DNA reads TGTGCCAGCTCACCAACAGGGAACCCTTACAATGAGCAGTTCTTC.

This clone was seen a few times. CDR3 DNA: TGTGCCGCGTGGGCGGGACAGAACAATCAGCCCCAGCATTTT. Translated, it gives CAAWAGQNNQPQHF. The chain uses TRBV6-6 and TRBJ1-5, with TRBD1 matching 7 bases. The CDR3 has 14 residues. Per the germline V gene, CDR1 is MNHNY and CDR2 is SVGAGI (reference sequence). The V and J ends lost 11 bases and 3 bases, in that order; junction bases with no gene match: 10.

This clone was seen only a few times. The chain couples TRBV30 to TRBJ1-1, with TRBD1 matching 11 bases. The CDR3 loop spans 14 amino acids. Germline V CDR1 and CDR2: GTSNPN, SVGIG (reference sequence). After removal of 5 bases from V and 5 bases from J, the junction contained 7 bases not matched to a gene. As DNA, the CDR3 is TGTGCCTGGCGGACAGGGGGCATGGGGACTGAAGCTTTCTTT. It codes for CAWRTGGMGTEAFF.

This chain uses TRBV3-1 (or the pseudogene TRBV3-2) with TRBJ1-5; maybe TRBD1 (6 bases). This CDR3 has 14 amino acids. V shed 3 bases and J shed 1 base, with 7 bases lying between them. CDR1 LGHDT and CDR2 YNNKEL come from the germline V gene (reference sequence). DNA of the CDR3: TGTGCCAGCAGCCAGGGGGCGAGCAATCAGCCCCAGCATTTT. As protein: CASSQGASNQPQHF.

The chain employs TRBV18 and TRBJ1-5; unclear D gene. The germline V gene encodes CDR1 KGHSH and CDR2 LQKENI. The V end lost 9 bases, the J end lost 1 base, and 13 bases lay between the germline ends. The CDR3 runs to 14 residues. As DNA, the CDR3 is TGTGCCAGTCAAGACGCGGGGAGCAATCAGCCCCAGCATTTT. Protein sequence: CASQDAGSNQPQHF.

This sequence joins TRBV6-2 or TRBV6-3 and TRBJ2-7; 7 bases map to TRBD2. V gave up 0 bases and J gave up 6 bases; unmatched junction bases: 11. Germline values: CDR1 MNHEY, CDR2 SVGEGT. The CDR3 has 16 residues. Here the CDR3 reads CASSYSLASIGGEQYF. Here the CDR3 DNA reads TGTGCCAGCAGTTACTCACTAGCGAGCATCGGCGGCGAGCAGTACTTC.

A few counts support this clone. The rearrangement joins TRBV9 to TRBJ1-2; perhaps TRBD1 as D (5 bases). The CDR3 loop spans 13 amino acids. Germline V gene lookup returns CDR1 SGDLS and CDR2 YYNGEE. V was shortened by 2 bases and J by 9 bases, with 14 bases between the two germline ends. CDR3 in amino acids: CASSVCREVCYTF. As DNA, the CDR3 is TGTGCCAGCAGCGTTTGCAGGGAGGTTTGCTACACCTTC.

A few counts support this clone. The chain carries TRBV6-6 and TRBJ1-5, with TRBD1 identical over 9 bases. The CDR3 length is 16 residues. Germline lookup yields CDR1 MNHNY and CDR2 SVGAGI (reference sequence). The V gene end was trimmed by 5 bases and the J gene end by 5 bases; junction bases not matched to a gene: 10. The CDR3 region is CASSRTGTGSDQPQHF. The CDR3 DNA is TGTGCCAGCAGTCGAACCGGGACAGGGTCGGATCAGCCCCAGCATTTT.

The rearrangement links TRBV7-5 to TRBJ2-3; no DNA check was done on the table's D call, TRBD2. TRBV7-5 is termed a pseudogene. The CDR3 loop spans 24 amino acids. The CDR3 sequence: CVRSLAGGTSGSEALWGYADTQYF. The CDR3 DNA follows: TGTGTCAGAAGCTTAGCTGGGGGGACTAGCGGGAGTGAGGCCCTTTGGGGCTATGCAGATACGCAGTATTTT.

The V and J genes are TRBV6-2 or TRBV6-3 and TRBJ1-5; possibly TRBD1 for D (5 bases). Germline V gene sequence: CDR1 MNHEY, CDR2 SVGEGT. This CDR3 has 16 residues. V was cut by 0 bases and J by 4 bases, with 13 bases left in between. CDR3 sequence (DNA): TGTGCCAGCAGTTACTCGGGTCAGGGTAATAATCAGCCCCAGCATTTT. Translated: CASSYSGQGNNQPQHF.

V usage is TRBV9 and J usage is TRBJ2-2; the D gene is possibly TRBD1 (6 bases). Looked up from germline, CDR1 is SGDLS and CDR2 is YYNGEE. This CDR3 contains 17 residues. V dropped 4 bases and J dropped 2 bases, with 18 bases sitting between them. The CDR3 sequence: CASSPQWTADNTGELFF. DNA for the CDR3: TGTGCCAGCAGCCCTCAGTGGACAGCAGACAACACCGGGGAGCTGTTTTTT.

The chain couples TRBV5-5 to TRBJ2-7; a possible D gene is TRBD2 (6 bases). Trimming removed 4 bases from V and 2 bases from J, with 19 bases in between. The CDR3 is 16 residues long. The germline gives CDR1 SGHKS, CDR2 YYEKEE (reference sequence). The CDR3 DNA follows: TGTGCCAGCAGCCGGGAGCTGCGGGGTGTCGCCTACGAGCAGTACTTC. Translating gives CASSRELRGVAYEQYF.

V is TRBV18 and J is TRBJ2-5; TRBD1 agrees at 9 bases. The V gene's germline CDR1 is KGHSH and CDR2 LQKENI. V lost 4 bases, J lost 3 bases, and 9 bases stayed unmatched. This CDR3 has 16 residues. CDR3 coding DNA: TGTGCCAGCTCACTGGGACAGGGAGTTAACAAAGAGACCCAGTACTTC. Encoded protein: CASSLGQGVNKETQYF. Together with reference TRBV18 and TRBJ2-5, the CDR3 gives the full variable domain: NAGVMQNPRHLVRRRGQEARLRCSPMKGHSHVYWYRQLPEEGLKFMVYLQKENIIDESGMPKERFSAEFPKEGPSILRIQQVVRGDSAAYFCASSLGQGVNKETQYFGPGTRLLVL.

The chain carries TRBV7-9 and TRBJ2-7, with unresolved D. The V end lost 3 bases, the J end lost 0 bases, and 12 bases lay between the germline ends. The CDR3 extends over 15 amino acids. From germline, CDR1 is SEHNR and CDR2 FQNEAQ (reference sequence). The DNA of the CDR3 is TGTGCCAGCAGCTTGCGCTCTGACAACTCCTACGAGCAGTACTTC. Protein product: CASSLRSDNSYEQYF.

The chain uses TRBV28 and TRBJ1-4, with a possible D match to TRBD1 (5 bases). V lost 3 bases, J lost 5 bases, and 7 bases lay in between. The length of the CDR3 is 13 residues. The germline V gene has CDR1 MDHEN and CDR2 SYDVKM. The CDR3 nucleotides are TGTGCCAGCAGTTTTTCAGGGAATGAAAAACTGTTTTTT. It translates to CASSFSGNEKLFF.